This note documents a single T cell receptor (beta chain) sequence. Its target is unknown. The protocol was immunoSEQ multiplex PCR, while the TCRdb copy is restricted to in-frame clones and leaves out a portion. The data show 53,000 or so clones, 65% to 85% seen once. The entry originates in a study of OX40 agonist ivuxolimab in advanced cancers. Notes on the study in general: Antigen targets of the expanded peripheral T cells went undetermined.

CDR3 length: 18 residues. CDR1 and CDR2 (germline): SEHNR, FQNEAQ (reference sequence). Trimming removed 1 base from V and 4 bases from J, with 22 bases in between. The rearrangement joins TRBV7-9 to TRBJ1-1; D not resolved. This receptor was taken from an adult with an advanced solid tumor such as melanoma, head and neck, liver or kidney cancer. This specimen consisted of CD4+ or CD8+ T cells sorted from blood, obtained in a trial of the OX40 agonist ivuxolimab. CDR3 in DNA: TGTGCCAGCAGCTTAGTTTGGGAAACCGATAGAGCAAGCACTGAAGCTTTCTTT. As protein: CASSLVWETDRASTEAFF.